Listed below are T cell receptor beta chains from one sample, sequenced in a study of memory CD4+ T cells and cytomegalovirus serostatus. The assay was immunoSEQ multiplex PCR, and TCRdb's table has in-frame clones only and misses some. The sample carries around 60,000 clones, around 77% recorded once. Material for sequencing was memory CD4+ T cells from blood. These receptors were obtained from an adult in good health and CMV-seronegative. CDR3s include the opening cysteine and the closing phenylalanine or tryptophan. The D gene is left open where the match is weak. Expanded clones get a size class; other rows say once, few or many, or leave the size out.

V gene: TRBV30; CDR3 length: 12; D gene: .; J gene: TRBJ2-5; clone size: .; CDR3 protein: CAWSTQQETQYF; CDR3 DNA: TGTGCCTGGAGCACGCAGCAAGAGACCCAGTACTTC
V gene: TRBV29-1; CDR3 length: 11; D gene: .; J gene: TRBJ2-7; clone size: .; CDR3 protein: CSVRVSYEQYF; CDR3 DNA: TGCAGCGTTAGGGTCTCCTACGAGCAGTACTTC
V gene: TRBV2; CDR3 length: 14; D gene: .; J gene: TRBJ1-5; clone size: .; CDR3 protein: CASSESSVYQPQHF; CDR3 DNA: TGTGCCAGCAGTGAATCGTCCGTCTATCAGCCCCAGCATTTT
V gene: TRBV27; CDR3 length: 14; D gene: .; J gene: TRBJ2-2; clone size: .; CDR3 protein: CASRPESYTGELFF; CDR3 DNA: TGTGCCAGCAGGCCCGAAAGCTACACCGGGGAGCTGTTTTTT
V gene: TRBV7-9; CDR3 length: 15; D gene: .; J gene: TRBJ2-7; clone size: .; CDR3 protein: CASSLVGGGDYEQYF; CDR3 DNA: TGTGCCAGCAGCTTAGTAGGAGGGGGCGACTACGAGCAGTACTTC
V gene: TRBV6-1; CDR3 length: 15; D gene: TRBD1; J gene: TRBJ1-5; clone size: .; CDR3 protein: CASRDRGREIQPQHF; CDR3 DNA: TGTGCCAGCAGGGACAGGGGTCGGGAAATTCAGCCCCAGCATTTT
V gene: TRBV28; CDR3 length: 14; D gene: TRBD2; J gene: TRBJ2-7; clone size: .; CDR3 protein: CVSLASGRYSEQYF; CDR3 DNA: TGTGTTTCTTTGGCTAGCGGGAGGTATAGCGAGCAGTACTTC
V gene: TRBV5-1; CDR3 length: 16; D gene: .; J gene: TRBJ1-4; clone size: .; CDR3 protein: CASSLGSFTVNEKLFF; CDR3 DNA: TGCGCCAGCAGCTTAGGGTCCTTCACAGTTAATGAAAAACTGTTTTTT
V gene: TRBV2; CDR3 length: 14; D gene: .; J gene: TRBJ1-1; clone size: .; CDR3 protein: CASSSSGQNTEAFF; CDR3 DNA: TGTGCCAGCAGTTCGTCAGGGCAGAACACTGAAGCTTTCTTT
V gene: TRBV7-2; CDR3 length: 15; D gene: .; J gene: TRBJ2-1; clone size: .; CDR3 protein: CASSLALETANEQFF; CDR3 DNA: TGTGCCAGCAGCTTAGCGCTAGAGACTGCCAATGAGCAGTTCTTC
V gene: TRBV19; CDR3 length: 14; D gene: .; J gene: TRBJ1-2; clone size: many; CDR3 protein: CASRVPWQDYGYTF; CDR3 DNA: TGTGCCAGTAGGGTCCCGTGGCAGGACTATGGCTACACCTTC
V gene: TRBV19; CDR3 length: 13; D gene: TRBD1; J gene: TRBJ1-2; clone size: .; CDR3 protein: CASTSGQLYGYTF; CDR3 DNA: TGTGCCAGTACCTCGGGACAGTTGTATGGCTACACCTTC
V gene: TRBV4-2; CDR3 length: 14; D gene: TRBD1; J gene: TRBJ2-7; clone size: .; CDR3 protein: CASSQVDRGYEQYF; CDR3 DNA: TGTGCCAGCAGCCAAGTGGACAGGGGGTACGAGCAGTACTTC
V gene: TRBV29-1; CDR3 length: 13; D gene: TRBD2; J gene: TRBJ2-5; clone size: .; CDR3 protein: CSVVVAGRETQYF; CDR3 DNA: TGCAGCGTTGTAGTAGCGGGGAGAGAGACCCAGTACTTC